This note documents a single TCR delta chain sequence. Since a far larger clone is one base different, this is likely a read error. The data were taken from a study of gamma-delta T cells after stem cell transplantation. Germline CDR1 is GEAIGNYY and CDR2 is EKD. CDR3 length: 20 amino acids. TCRdb re-analyzed the RT-PCR reads via CATT. The repertoire holds around 2,000 delta-chain clones, 3.1% seen once, with about a fifth in the top ten. The specimen was gamma-delta T cells. The V call is TRDV2, the J call TRDJ3; 10 positions match TRDD3. This clonotype originated in a human donor. It is not recorded whose cells these are; they may come from a transplant donor. CDR3 coding DNA: TGTGCCTGTGACACCGTACTGGGGGATGACAGCTCCTGGGGCACCCGACAGATGTTTTTC. This codes for CACDTVLGDDSSWGTRQMFF.